The 2 T cell receptor beta chains presented below share a single source sample, sequenced in a study of blood T cell repertoires in COVID-19. Clones were read by immunoSEQ multiplex PCR, and TCRdb kept only the in-frame ones, dropping some. The sample includes just over 350,000 clones, about 90% seen only once; the top ten take just under 3%. Sequencing used PBMCs or T cells enriched from blood (not recorded which). All receptors come from a woman aged 30 to 39 who had recovered from COVID-19.

The rearrangement uses TRBV6-5 and TRBJ1-2; D is perhaps TRBD1 (6 bases). This CDR3 has 14 amino acids. Germline V gene lookup returns CDR1 MNHEY and CDR2 SVGAGI. V lost 4 bases and J 4 bases, leaving 13 bases between the germline ends. DNA for the CDR3: TGTGCCAGCAGTTCCCCCGGGACATTCTATGGCTACACCTTC. Translation gives CASSSPGTFYGYTF.

The chain recombines TRBV27 with TRBJ2-1; 11 bases line up with TRBD2. Germline values: CDR1 MNHEY, CDR2 SMNVEV (reference sequence). This CDR3 contains 15 residues. With V trimmed by 8 bases and J by 4 bases, 7 bases remained unmatched. CDR3: CASRSGTSGYNEQFF. DNA for the CDR3: TGTGCCAGCCGCTCCGGGACTAGCGGTTACAATGAGCAGTTCTTC.